This record looks at one TCR beta chain sequence and its context. The data originate from a study of T cell changes during pregnancy in multiple sclerosis. Germline V CDR1 and CDR2: ENHRY, SYGVKD. V was pared by 10 bases and J by 8 bases, with 21 bases between. This CDR3 has 15 residues. Some clones are missing from TCRdb's copy, which holds only in-frame ones; the method was immunoSEQ multiplex PCR. The sample gives about 47,000 clones, around 90% of which show up once; about 2% is in the top ten. This chain links TRBV10-3 with TRBJ1-6; D is possibly TRBD1 (6 bases). The sequenced sample was peripheral blood, obtained in the first trimester of pregnancy. The TCR originated in a female donor with multiple sclerosis, enrolled in a pregnancy study. The CDR3 here is CATGREGGYYSPLHF. The CDR3 bases are TGTGCCACAGGGAGAGAGGGGGGGTACTATTCACCCCTCCACTTT.